There are a few counts of the clone carrying this T cell receptor beta chain. What it binds is unknown. This sample was included in a study of T-cell memory formation after mild COVID-19. TCRdb recomputed calls from the 5' RACE reads with MiXCR, one row per CDR3 protein. Of around 130,000 distinct CDR3 sequences detected, approximately 15% appear once; the ten largest clones hold approximately 4.7%. Study-wide findings and caveats: Later expanders leaned CD4+, whereas day 15 to 85 contracting clones were balanced CD4/CD8.

V was shortened by 5 bases and J by 4 bases, with 11 bases between the two germline ends. CDR3 length: 13 residues. The V gene's germline CDR1 is SGHTA and CDR2 FQGTGA. The material sequenced was PBMCs or a T cell subset sorted from them (not recorded which). V is TRBV7-3 and J is TRBJ1-2, with D possibly matching TRBD1 (6 bases). This receptor was obtained from a young man who had mild COVID-19 (a few samples of this study predate the infection). Cell type and time point are not known. The CDR3 region is CASSPGGPYGYTF. The DNA of the CDR3 is TGTGCCAGCAGCCCCGGGGGGCCCTATGGCTACACCTTC.